This T cell receptor beta chain was retrieved from a study of control samples from healthy donors and cancer patients. TCRdb keeps only in-frame clones here, not all; method: immunoSEQ multiplex PCR. The repertoire holds some 150,000 clones, with around 94% as singletons. The CDR3 totals 13 residues. V was trimmed by 1 base and J by 3 bases, leaving 7 bases between them. Germline V gives CDR1 SGHVS, CDR2 FNYEAQ. The chain is built from TRBV7-6 and TRBJ2-7; D is unclear. Sequencing was performed on PBMCs. This receptor was obtained from a man aged 55 to 69 with colorectal cancer. The CDR3 nucleotides are TGTGCCAGCAGCTTAGGGCAGATCTACGAGCAGTACTTC. Its translation: CASSLGQIYEQYF.